This TCR beta chain appears in the sequencing data of a study of T cells expressing NK-cell markers. Study summary: Sorted CD3+CD56+NKG2C+, CD3+CD56+NKG2C- and CD3+CD56-NKG2C+ T cells provided the TCR beta repertoires. One of the eight sequenced donors was seronegative, whereas the other seven were HCMV-seropositive. Regarding the study as a whole: The study left the HCMV specificity of expanded NKG2C+ T cell clones unresolved. A few donors' CD3+CD56-NKG2C+ cells were dominated by the same clonotypes.

On this clonotype: Its cognate antigen is unknown.

TCRdb derives one entry per CDR3 protein from the 5' RACE reads, leaving out DNA. The data include a few hundred thousand distinct CDR3 sequences; the top ten clones carry 0.39%. The sequence was obtained from a man younger than 35 in good health. Sequenced input: blood T cells: a sorted CD56 or NKG2C T cell subset, CD4+ or CD8+ T cells, or bulk PBMC T cells (not recorded which).

CDR3: CASSRAGTSGSSEQFF. The rearrangement uses TRBV7-3 and TRBJ2-1; with no DNA, the TCRdb D assignment of TRBD2 cannot be verified. This CDR3 has 16 amino acids. In germline, CDR1 is SGHTA, CDR2 FQGTGA.